This TCR beta chain was obtained from a study of T cells after yellow fever vaccination. The length of the CDR3 is 15 residues. V was pared by 2 bases and J by 0 bases, with 10 bases between. Germline CDR1 is MDHEN and CDR2 is SYDVKM. TCRdb reprocessed the 5' RACE reads with MiXCR, giving one entry per CDR3 protein. The sample lists 300,000 to 450,000 distinct CDR3 sequences, around 8.1% occurring once. The TCR originated in a man aged 18 to 29 who received the YFV17D yellow fever vaccine. The chain is built from TRBV28 and TRBJ1-1, with D unresolved. The sequences come from PBMCs, collected about 41 days after the first yellow fever vaccination. CDR3 protein: CASSLGQRMNTEAFF. CDR3 DNA: TGTGCCAGCAGTTTAGGGCAGAGAATGAACACTGAAGCTTTCTTT.